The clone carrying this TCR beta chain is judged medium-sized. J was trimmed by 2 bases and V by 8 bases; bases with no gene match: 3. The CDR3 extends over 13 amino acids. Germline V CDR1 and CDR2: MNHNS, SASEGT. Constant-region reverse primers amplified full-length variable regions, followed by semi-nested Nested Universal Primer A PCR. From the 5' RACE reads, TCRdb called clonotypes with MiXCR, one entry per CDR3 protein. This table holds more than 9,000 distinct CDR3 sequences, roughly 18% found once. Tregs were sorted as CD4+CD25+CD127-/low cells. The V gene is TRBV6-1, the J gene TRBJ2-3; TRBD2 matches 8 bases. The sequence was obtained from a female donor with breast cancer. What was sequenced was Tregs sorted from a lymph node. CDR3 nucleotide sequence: TGTGCCAGCCGTAGCGGGGCCACAGATACGCAGTATTTT. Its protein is CASRSGATDTQYF.